A single TCR beta chain is shown here with its context. Its antigen remains unknown. V was cut by 5 bases and J by 1 base, with 16 bases left in between. The germline CDR1 and CDR2 sequences are MNHEY and SMNVEV (reference sequence). This CDR3 has 16 residues. The record originates from a study of healthy donors' naive CD4 and CD8 T cells. The wider study: A new alpha primer set targeted every functional IMGT alpha variant. Whole-study results and caveats: Homeostatic proliferation of naive T cells was not examined as a bias source. Positive CDR3 charge linked to CD4+ cells, negative to CD8+ cells. Most V and J genes were reportedly biased between naive CD4+ and CD8+ cells.

TCR libraries were built from approximately 0.45 ug of total RNA by linear amplification. TCRdb independently ran MiXCR on the reads; one entry per CDR3 protein. Of about 200,000 distinct CDR3 sequences in the sample, under 85% were seen once. This clonotype originated in a pool of human donors in good health; the sample pools cells from several healthy donors. Sequenced input: naive CD4+ and CD8+ T cells sorted from blood, pooled from several donors. The chain has TRBV27 and TRBJ2-3; D possibly corresponds to TRBD2 (6 bases). The CDR3 region has the DNA TGTGCCAGCAGTGAGCCTGGAGGGCCCGGCACAGATACGCAGTATTTT. Its protein is CASSEPGGPGTDTQYF.